Below are 31 T cell receptor beta chains sequenced from a single sample in a study of cytomegalovirus exposure and HLA in healthy donors. PCR used 60 Vbeta primers and 13 Jbeta primers. Libraries were prepared by immunoSEQ multiplex PCR; TCRdb keeps only in-frame clonotypes and omits some of them. The sample yields under 150,000 clones, around three quarters seen once. Source material: PBMCs. Receptor source: a woman aged 45-65 years in good health and CMV-seronegative.

The V gene is TRBV4-2, the J gene TRBJ2-3, with a weak D call TRBD2 (8 bases). Germline V gene data show CDR1 as LGHNA and CDR2 as YNFKEQ. The CDR3 runs to 20 residues. Trimming took 0 bases from V and 0 from J, leaving 22 bases between them. The CDR3 sequence: CASSQDLGGGRFLSTDTQYF. The CDR3 DNA sequence: TGTGCCAGCAGCCAAGATTTAGGGGGCGGGAGGTTCCTTAGCACAGATACGCAGTATTTT.

The genes are TRBV4-3 and TRBJ2-3; 8 nucleotides agree with TRBD2. This CDR3 has 15 amino acids. The germline V gene encodes CDR1 LGHNA and CDR2 YSLEER. J gave up 6 bases and V 6 bases, and 11 bases lay outside the gene matches. Here the CDR3 DNA reads TGCGCCAGCAGTCTCAGCGGGGGTTCAGCGGATACGCAGTATTTT. It specifies CASSLSGGSADTQYF.

This chain joins TRBV6-1 and TRBJ2-1, with 12 bases matching TRBD2. Germline values: CDR1 MNHNS, CDR2 SASEGT. Unmatched junction bases numbered 4, after V lost 2 bases and J lost 5 bases. The CDR3 totals 16 residues. The CDR3: CASSERASGRDNEQFF. The CDR3 nucleotides read TGTGCCAGCAGTGAAAGGGCTAGCGGGAGGGACAATGAGCAGTTCTTC.

V and J are TRBV29-1 and TRBJ1-2, with 9 bases fitting TRBD1. This CDR3 is 12 amino acids long. After removal of 3 bases from V and 12 bases from J, the junction contained 8 bases not matched to a gene. CDR1 SQVTM and CDR2 ANQGSEA come from the germline V gene. CDR3 protein: CSVESGTGTNTF. The CDR3 DNA sequence: TGCAGCGTTGAGTCTGGGACAGGGACGAACACCTTC.

The chain has TRBV19 and TRBJ1-5; D gene uncertain. Germline V gene data show CDR1 as LNHDA and CDR2 as SQIVND (reference sequence). This CDR3 is 14 amino acids long. The V end lost 7 bases, the J end lost 0 bases, and 10 bases lay between the germline ends. The CDR3 DNA reads TGTGCCAGTACGCCACTTTATAGCAATCAGCCCCAGCATTTT. Encoded protein: CASTPLYSNQPQHF.

The chain combines TRBV5-6 with TRBJ1-2, with a tentative D call TRBD1 (5 bases). The CDR3 covers 15 residues. V lost 0 bases, J lost 0 bases, and 9 bases lay in between. CDR1 and CDR2 from the germline V gene are SGHDT and YYEEEE. The CDR3 DNA reads as TGTGCCAGCAGCTTGGCTACAGGAACTAACTATGGCTACACCTTC. Protein sequence: CASSLATGTNYGYTF.

V is TRBV2 and J is TRBJ2-7; 10 bases agree with TRBD1. V lost 3 bases and J lost 5; bases outside the gene matches: 7. The CDR3 is 15 residues long. The germline V gene encodes CDR1 SNHLY and CDR2 FYNNEI. CDR3 loop: CASSDPGTGDNEQYF. CDR3 DNA sequence: TGTGCCAGCAGTGACCCCGGGACAGGGGACAACGAGCAGTACTTC.

The chain employs TRBV6-1 and TRBJ1-2; 8 bases align to TRBD1. The V gene's germline CDR1 is MNHNS and CDR2 SASEGT. The V segment lost 4 bases and the J segment 3 bases; nucleotides outside the gene matches: 7. The CDR3 is 15 amino acids. The CDR3 region has the DNA TGTGCCAGCAGTGTGGGGACAGGTGGGGACTATGGCTACACCTTC. Its protein product is CASSVGTGGDYGYTF.

The V call is TRBV6-5, the J call TRBJ2-7; 8 bases line up with TRBD1. The ends lost 5 bases at V and 3 bases at J; junction bases unmatched: 3. The CDR3 contains 13 residues. CDR1 is MNHEY and CDR2 is SVGAGI in the germline V gene. CDR3 protein: CASSTGTGYEQYF. The CDR3, as DNA: TGTGCCAGCAGTACCGGGACAGGCTACGAGCAGTACTTC.

This clone turned up a few times. V and J are TRBV5-4 and TRBJ1-2; 8 positions match TRBD1. The CDR3 consists of 13 residues. V was clipped by 2 bases and J by 6 bases; unmatched bases: 3. Germline V gene lookup returns CDR1 SGHNT and CDR2 YYREEE (reference sequence). The CDR3 nucleotides read TGTGCCAGCAGCTTAGTACAGGGGGATGGCTACACCTTC. It codes for CASSLVQGDGYTF.

This rearrangement joins TRBV27 to TRBJ2-7, with D perhaps TRBD1 (5 bases). V was pared by 6 bases and J by 3 bases, with 18 bases between. The CDR3 length is 15 residues. Germline CDR1 reads MNHEY; CDR2 reads SMNVEV (reference sequence). The CDR3 is CASRTGPFLGYEQYF. The CDR3, as DNA: TGTGCCAGCAGAACAGGACCCTTCCTGGGCTACGAGCAGTACTTC.

The table lists this clone with a count of one. The V and J genes are TRBV6-5 and TRBJ2-7; tentatively, D is TRBD2 (5 bases). Germline V gene sequence: CDR1 MNHEY, CDR2 SVGAGI. The CDR3 runs 12 residues. The germline V and J ends were trimmed by 5 bases and 7 bases, with 12 bases remaining between them. DNA of the CDR3: TGTGCCAGCAGTGCCCCGACGGGGGAGCAGTACGTC. As protein: CASSAPTGEQYV.

This rearrangement joins TRBV27 to TRBJ2-5; D gene uncertain. Germline V gene lookup returns CDR1 MNHEY and CDR2 SMNVEV (reference sequence). The CDR3 totals 13 residues. V shed 2 bases and J shed 2 bases, with 6 bases lying between them. The CDR3 sequence is CASSLRRQETQYF. DNA of the CDR3: TGTGCCAGCAGTTTAAGGCGGCAAGAGACCCAGTACTTC.

The chain combines TRBV29-1 with TRBJ1-2, with D uncertain. This CDR3 contains 14 residues. Trimming stripped 1 base from V and 3 bases from J, with 12 bases between. Germline-derived CDR1 and CDR2 are SQVTM and ANQGSEA. The CDR3 nucleotides read TGCAGCGTTGAAGGTCCCCTGGCGGACTATGGCTACACCTTC. It is translated as CSVEGPLADYGYTF.

The V gene is TRBV29-1, the J gene TRBJ1-2; 7 positions agree with TRBD1. V dropped 4 bases and J dropped 3; count of bases not matched to a gene: 5. CDR1 and CDR2 (germline): SQVTM, ANQGSEA. The CDR3 is 13 amino acids. This chain's CDR3 is CSVAGQQYYGYTF. The CDR3 DNA is TGCAGCGTTGCGGGACAGCAGTACTATGGCTACACCTTC.

This chain connects TRBV28 to TRBJ2-6; D is possibly TRBD1 (6 bases). The V gene lost 6 bases and the J gene lost 0 bases, with 18 bases spanning the gap. The length of the CDR3 is 18 residues. CDR1 MDHEN and CDR2 SYDVKM come from the germline V gene. The CDR3 bases are TGTGCCAGCAGACTATCAGGGGTTCGGAACTCTGGGGCCAACGTCCTGACTTTC. The encoded protein is CASRLSGVRNSGANVLTF.

Points on this clone: Germline and junction disagree at one end, which may indicate a read error. CDR3 DNA: TGTGCCGGCAGCTTTACGGCAGGGTCCGTACTCGCCACAGATACGCAGTATTTT. Amino acids: CAGSFTAGSVLATDTQYF. This chain uses TRBV7-9 with TRBJ2-3; weak D call: TRBD1 (5 bases). The CDR3 has 18 amino acids. Looked up from germline, CDR1 is SEHNR and CDR2 is FQNEAQ (reference sequence).

The chain couples TRBV6-5 to TRBJ2-7; a weak D match, TRBD1 (5 bases). The CDR3 contains 12 residues. Germline V lookup: CDR1 MNHEY, CDR2 SVGAGI. V was pared by 4 bases and J by 2 bases, with 6 bases between. CDR3 protein: CASSSRAYEQYF. CDR3 nucleotide sequence: TGTGCCAGCAGTTCCAGGGCCTACGAGCAGTACTTC.

The V call is TRBV30, the J call TRBJ1-2; D perhaps matches TRBD1 (5 bases). This CDR3 is 14 amino acids long. The ends were cut back, 1 base at V and 7 bases at J, with 16 bases in the middle. CDR1 and CDR2 (germline): GTSNPN, SVGIG (reference sequence). CDR3 sequence reads: CAWSGAGSNAGYTF. Here the CDR3 DNA reads TGTGCCTGGAGTGGGGCAGGGTCTAACGCTGGCTACACCTTC. The full variable domain, its missing parts supplied by reference TRBV30 and TRBJ1-2, is SQTIHQWPATLVQPVGSPLSLECTVEGTSNPNLYWYRQAAGRGLQLLFYSVGIGQISSEVPQNLSASRPQDRQFILSSKKLLLSDSGFYLCAWSGAGSNAGYTFGSGTRLTVV.

The gene calls are TRBV7-9 and TRBJ2-1; 9 nucleotides line up with TRBD2. CDR1 and CDR2 from the germline V gene are SEHNR and FQNEAQ (reference sequence). CDR3 size: 14 residues. Losses at the gene ends were 8 bases for V and 9 bases for J; bases not matched to a gene: 11. CDR3 nucleotide sequence: TGTGCCAGCGGTCCGGCAGCGGGAGGACCTGAGCAGTTCTTC. It translates to CASGPAAGGPEQFF.

The chain employs TRBV7-8 and TRBJ1-2, with TRBD1 matching 9 bases. Per the germline V gene, CDR1 is SGHVS and CDR2 is FQNEAQ. Unmatched junction bases numbered 7, after V lost 4 bases and J lost 10 bases. The CDR3 is 13 amino acids. The CDR3 here is CASSWKDRGDYTF. CDR3 in DNA: TGTGCCAGCAGCTGGAAGGACAGGGGAGACTACACCTTC.

This clone was seen a few times. The rearrangement links TRBV6-4 to TRBJ2-3, with D perhaps matching TRBD2 (5 bases). The CDR3 is 15 residues long. The V gene lost 0 bases and the J gene lost 5 bases, with 12 bases spanning the gap. In germline, CDR1 is MRHNA, CDR2 SNTAGT. CDR3 sequence (DNA): TGTGCCAGCAGTGACTCGGGCGGGCTGGGAGATACGCAGTATTTT. The encoded protein is CASSDSGGLGDTQYF.

This clone was seen only a few times. The chain joins TRBV13 to TRBJ2-1, with 7 nucleotides matching TRBD2. Germline V gene sequence: CDR1 PRHDT, CDR2 FYEKMQ (reference sequence). The CDR3 sequence is 14 residues long. With 5 bases clipped from V and 4 bases from J, the junction kept 5 bases outside the gene matches. CDR3 residues: CASSPWTRYNEQFF. CDR3 DNA: TGTGCCAGCAGCCCGTGGACTAGATACAATGAGCAGTTCTTC.

This chain joins TRBV25-1 and TRBJ2-1; tentatively, D is TRBD1 (6 bases). Looked up from germline, CDR1 is MGHDK and CDR2 is SYGVNS. The V gene lost 7 bases and the J gene lost 8 bases, with 18 bases spanning the gap. CDR3 length: 14 residues. CDR3 sequence reads: CASTSGRGFDEQFF. The CDR3 DNA reads TGTGCCAGCACTTCGGGCAGGGGTTTCGATGAGCAGTTCTTC.

This clone was seen a handful of times. V and J are TRBV7-2 and TRBJ2-7; possibly TRBD2 for D (6 bases). Germline V gene sequence: CDR1 SGHTA, CDR2 FQGNSA. Trimming shortened V by 6 bases and J by 2 bases, and 17 bases separated the two germline ends. This CDR3 has 15 amino acids. CDR3 residues: CASRPGGPGTYEQYF. DNA of the CDR3: TGTGCCAGCAGACCAGGAGGGCCGGGGACCTACGAGCAGTACTTC.

This clone was counted a few times. The CDR3 reads CASSLLGTSGSRYEQYF. In DNA form, the CDR3 reads TGCGCCAGCAGCCTCCTCGGGACTAGCGGGAGTAGGTACGAGCAGTACTTC. The rearrangement uses TRBV5-1 and TRBJ2-7; the match to TRBD2 covers 14 bases. The V gene's germline CDR1 is SGHRS and CDR2 YFSETQ. CDR3 length: 17 amino acids. The trim removed 4 bases at V and 4 bases at J, leaving 10 bases unmatched.

This chain joins TRBV12-1 and TRBJ2-7; whether TRBD2, the table's D call, matches the DNA was not checked. TRBV12-1 is a pseudogene. This CDR3 contains 13 residues. The DNA of the CDR3 is TGTGCCAGCAGCGCCAACCTACGGTATGGGCAGTACTTC. This gives the protein CASSANLRYGQYF.

The chain couples TRBV7-2 to TRBJ2-1, with TRBD2 identical over 8 bases. The CDR3 consists of 16 residues. Per the germline V gene, CDR1 is SGHTA and CDR2 is FQGNSA. J lost 3 bases, V lost 5 bases, and 9 bases had no gene match. The chain's CDR3 is CASSHATGLGYNEQFF. Written as DNA, the CDR3 is TGTGCCAGCAGCCACGCTACGGGACTAGGCTACAATGAGCAGTTCTTC.

The rearrangement joins TRBV4-3 to TRBJ2-7; 7 nucleotides align to TRBD1. This CDR3 region has 13 residues. The V gene's germline CDR1 is LGHNA and CDR2 YSLEER. V lost 4 bases to trimming and J lost 3 bases; unmatched junction nucleotides: 3. CDR3 sequence: CASSPGQRYEQYF. In nucleotides, the CDR3 is TGCGCCAGCAGCCCGGGACAGCGCTACGAGCAGTACTTC.

As regards this clone: The junction shows a germline mismatch at one end, possibly a read error. V usage is TRBV5-1 and J usage is TRBJ1-5; the D gene is possibly TRBD1 (5 bases). This CDR3 region has 15 residues. Germline CDR1 and CDR2: SGHRS and YFSETQ. CDR3 sequence reads: CASSLSDNSNQPQNF. Written as DNA, the CDR3 is TGCGCCAGCAGCTTATCGGACAATAGCAATCAGCCCCAGAATTTT.

The chain couples TRBV30 to TRBJ2-4, with 10 bases lining up with TRBD1. This CDR3 has 18 residues. Germline CDR1 reads GTSNPN; CDR2 reads SVGIG (reference sequence). Trimming took 1 base from V and 0 from J; bases not matched to a gene: 9. The CDR3 region has the DNA TGTGCCTGGAGTGAGGTAGACAGGGGGCAAGTAGCCAAAAACATTCAGTACTTC. Amino acid sequence: CAWSEVDRGQVAKNIQYF.